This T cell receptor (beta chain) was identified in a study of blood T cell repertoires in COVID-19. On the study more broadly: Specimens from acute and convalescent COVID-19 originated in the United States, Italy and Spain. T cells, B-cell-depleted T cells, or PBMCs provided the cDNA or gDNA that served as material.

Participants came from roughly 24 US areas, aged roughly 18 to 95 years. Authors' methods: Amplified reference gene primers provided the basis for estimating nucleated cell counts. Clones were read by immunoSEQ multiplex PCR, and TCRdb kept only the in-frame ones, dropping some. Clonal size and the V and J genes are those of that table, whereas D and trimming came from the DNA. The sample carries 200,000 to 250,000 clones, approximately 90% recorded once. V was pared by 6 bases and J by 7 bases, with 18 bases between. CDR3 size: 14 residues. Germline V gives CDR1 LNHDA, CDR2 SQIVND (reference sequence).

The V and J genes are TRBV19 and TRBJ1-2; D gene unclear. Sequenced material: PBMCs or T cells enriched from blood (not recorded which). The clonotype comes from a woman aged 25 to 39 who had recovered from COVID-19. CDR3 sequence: CASRNLERKSGYTF. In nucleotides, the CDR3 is TGTGCCAGTAGGAATTTGGAGAGAAAAAGTGGCTACACCTTC. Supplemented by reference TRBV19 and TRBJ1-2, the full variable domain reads DGGITQSPKYLFRKEGQNVTLSCEQNLNHDAMYWYRQDPGQGLRLIYYSQIVNDFQKGDIAEGYSVSREKKESFPLTVTSAQKNPTAFYLCASRNLERKSGYTFGSGTRLTVV.